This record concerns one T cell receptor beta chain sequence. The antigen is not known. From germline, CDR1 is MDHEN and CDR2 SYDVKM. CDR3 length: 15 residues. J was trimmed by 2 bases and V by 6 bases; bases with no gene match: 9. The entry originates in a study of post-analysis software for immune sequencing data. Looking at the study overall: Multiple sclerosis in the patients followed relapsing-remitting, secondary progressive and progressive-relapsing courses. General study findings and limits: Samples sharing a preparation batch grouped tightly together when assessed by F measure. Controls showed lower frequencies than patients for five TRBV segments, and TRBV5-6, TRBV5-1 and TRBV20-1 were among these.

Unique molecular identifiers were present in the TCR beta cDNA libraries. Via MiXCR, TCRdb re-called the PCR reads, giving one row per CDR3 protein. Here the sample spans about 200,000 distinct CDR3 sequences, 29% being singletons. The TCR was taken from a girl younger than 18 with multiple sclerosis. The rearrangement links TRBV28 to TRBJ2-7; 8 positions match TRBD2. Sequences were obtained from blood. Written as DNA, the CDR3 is TGTGCCAGCAGATCCCGGACTAGCTTAGCCTACGAGCAGTACTTC. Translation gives CASRSRTSLAYEQYF.